This T cell receptor (beta chain) was sequenced in a study of blood T cell repertoires in COVID-19. Germline-derived CDR1 and CDR2 are MNHEY and SMNVEV (reference sequence). The ends lost 6 bases at V and 0 bases at J; junction bases unmatched: 11. This CDR3 has 17 amino acids. Assay: immunoSEQ multiplex PCR; the TCRdb copy retains only in-frame clones and omits some. This table has 140,000 or so clones, around 87% appearing once. This TCR was recovered from a human donor in a cohort sampled during active COVID-19. V usage is TRBV27 and J usage is TRBJ2-7; 10 positions agree with TRBD2. The source material was peripheral blood. The CDR3 is CASSLRLTSGHSYEQYF. CDR3 DNA sequence: TGTGCCAGCAGCCTACGCCTGACTAGCGGGCACTCCTACGAGCAGTACTTC.